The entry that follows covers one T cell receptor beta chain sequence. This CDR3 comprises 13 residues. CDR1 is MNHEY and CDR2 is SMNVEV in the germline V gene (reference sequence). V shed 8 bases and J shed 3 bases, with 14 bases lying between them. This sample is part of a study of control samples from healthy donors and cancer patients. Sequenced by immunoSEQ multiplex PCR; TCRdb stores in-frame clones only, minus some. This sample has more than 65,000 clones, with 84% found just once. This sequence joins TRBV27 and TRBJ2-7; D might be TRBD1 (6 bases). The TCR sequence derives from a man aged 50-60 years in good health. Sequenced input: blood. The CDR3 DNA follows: TGTGCCAGCGCCCGACAGGAGATCTACGAGCAGTACTTC. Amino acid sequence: CASARQEIYEQYF.